Listed below are T cell receptor beta chains from one sample, sequenced in a study of blood T cell repertoires in COVID-19. Clones were sequenced by immunoSEQ multiplex PCR, and TCRdb holds only the in-frame ones, with some missing. The repertoire holds over 90,000 clones, with about 85% as singletons. The sequenced material came from peripheral blood. The source of these receptors is a man aged 50-59 years with active COVID-19. Both conserved end residues are part of each CDR3. D genes are given only for firm matches. Size tells how often a clone was seen (once, few, many) or the class of an expanded clone, and some rows leave it out.

>.|TRBJ2-2|TRBD1|TRBV18
CASSLGTGSTGELFF
TGTGCCAGCTCACTGGGGACAGGGAGCACCGGGGAGCTGTTTTTT
>once|TRBJ1-1|.|TRBV29-1
CSVDQGEAFF
TGCAGCGTTGACCAGGGTGAAGCTTTCTTT
>.|TRBJ1-2|.|TRBV27
CASSQGYGYTF
TGTGCCAGCAGTCAGGGGTATGGCTACACCTTC
>.|TRBJ2-7|TRBD2|TRBV10-2
CASSLSGGASSHYEQYF
TGCGCCAGCAGCCTTAGCGGGGGGGCCAGCTCTCACTACGAGCAGTACTTC
>.|TRBJ1-2|.|TRBV10-3
CAIRSRALDGADGYTF
TGTGCCATCAGATCTAGGGCGTTGGATGGGGCGGATGGCTACACCTTC
>.|TRBJ1-1|.|TRBV9
CASSAVGQGSTEAFF
TGTGCCAGCAGCGCCGTGGGCCAGGGGTCCACTGAAGCTTTCTTT
>once|TRBJ1-1|TRBD1|TRBV13
CASSQSPYRGGTEAFF
TGTGCCAGCAGCCAATCTCCTTACAGGGGAGGCACTGAAGCTTTCTTT
>few|TRBJ2-1|TRBD2|TRBV11-2
CASSLGGGSYNEQFF
TGTGCCAGCAGCTTAGGCGGGGGGAGTTACAATGAGCAGTTCTTC
>.|TRBJ2-7|TRBD2|TRBV19
CASSIFGRSGGVNYEQYF
TGTGCCAGTAGTATCTTTGGCCGGAGCGGGGGAGTCAACTACGAGCAGTACTTC
>.|TRBJ2-5|.|TRBV10-3
CAISESIQLETQYF
TGTGCCATCAGTGAGTCGATACAGCTGGAGACCCAGTACTTC
>.|TRBJ2-2|TRBD1|TRBV10-3
CAITDRADGELFF
TGTGCCATCACGGACAGGGCGGACGGGGAGCTGTTTTTT
>.|TRBJ2-5|.|TRBV5-4
CASTLRGQETQYF
TGTGCCAGCACCCTTAGGGGGCAAGAGACCCAGTACTTC
>once|TRBJ2-7|TRBD2|TRBV4-2
CASSQVWKMLAGTSSYEQYF
TGTGCCAGCAGCCAAGTATGGAAGATGCTAGCGGGGACGAGCTCCTACGAGCAGTACTTC
>.|TRBJ1-4|.|TRBV3-1/TRBV3-2
CASSPRQVEKLFF
TGTGCCAGCAGCCCCCGACAGGTTGAAAAACTGTTTTTT
>.|TRBJ2-3|.|TRBV28
CASSPRGASGTDTQYF
TGTGCCAGCAGCCCCCGGGGGGCCTCTGGCACAGATACGCAGTATTTT
>.|TRBJ2-3|.|TRBV7-6
CASSLSAETGTQYF
TGTGCCAGCAGCTTAAGTGCAGAAACGGGTACGCAGTATTTT
>.|TRBJ2-2|TRBD2|TRBV2
CASGIKTSGGSGELFF
TGTGCCAGCGGCATTAAGACTAGCGGGGGGTCCGGGGAGCTGTTTTTT
>.|TRBJ2-1|TRBD1|TRBV11-2
CASRPTGGRYNEQFF
TGTGCCAGCAGGCCGACAGGGGGTCGTTACAATGAGCAGTTCTTC
>.|TRBJ2-7|TRBD1|TRBV5-4
CASSSPRDRGPVTYEQYF
TGTGCCAGCAGTTCGCCCCGGGACAGGGGCCCCGTTACCTACGAGCAGTACTTC
>.|TRBJ2-7|.|TRBV21-1
CASSKALRLAGAQNEQYF
TGTGCCAGCAGCAAAGCGCTGCGGCTAGCGGGGGCCCAGAACGAGCAGTACTTC
>.|TRBJ1-1|TRBD1|TRBV11-3
CASSSGQGNTEAFF
TGTGCCAGCAGCTCCGGACAGGGGAACACTGAAGCTTTCTTT
>.|TRBJ1-1|.|TRBV7-9
CASSSAGQYREAFF
TGTGCCAGCAGCTCAGCGGGCCAGTATAGGGAAGCTTTCTTT
>.|TRBJ1-1|.|TRBV4-1
CASSQVMNTEAFF
TGCGCCAGCAGCCAAGTTATGAACACTGAAGCTTTCTTT
>few|TRBJ2-7|TRBD1|TRBV9
CASSVGGTGSYEQYF
TGTGCCAGCAGCGTAGGAGGGACAGGCTCCTACGAGCAGTACTTC
>.|TRBJ1-2|TRBD1|TRBV18
CASSPWTGGNYDYTF
TGTGCCAGCTCACCCTGGACAGGGGGGAACTATGACTACACCTTC
>.|TRBJ2-5|TRBD2|TRBV13
CASSLVRGGLYQETQYF
TGTGCCAGCAGCTTAGTTCGCGGGGGGCTATACCAAGAGACCCAGTACTTC
>.|TRBJ2-7|TRBD1|TRBV5-1
CASSPAAGGRSYEQYF
TGCGCCAGCAGCCCGGCGGCAGGGGGCCGTTCCTACGAGCAGTACTTC
>.|TRBJ2-1|.|TRBV5-1
CASSSRGDSSYNEQFF
TGCGCCAGCAGTTCGCGGGGGGACAGCTCCTACAATGAGCAGTTCTTC
>.|TRBJ2-2|TRBD2|TRBV7-9
CASTLSGGSHTGELFF
TGTGCCAGCACCCTGAGCGGGGGGAGTCACACCGGGGAGCTGTTTTTT
>.|TRBJ1-2|.|TRBV5-5
CASSLDSPLNYGYTF
TGTGCCAGCAGCTTGGACAGTCCTCTTAACTATGGCTACACCTTC
>.|TRBJ2-2|.|TRBV18
CASSRDSNTGELFF
TGTGCCAGCTCGCGGGACAGTAACACCGGGGAGCTGTTTTTT
>.|TRBJ2-1|.|TRBV24-1
CATSEAGYNEQFF
TGTGCCACCAGTGAGGCGGGGTACAATGAGCAGTTCTTC
>.|TRBJ2-4|TRBD2|TRBV5-1
CASSLVPSGGAGIQYF
TGCGCCAGCAGCTTGGTCCCTAGCGGGGGGGCCGGCATTCAGTACTTC
>.|TRBJ2-7|TRBD2|TRBV18
CASSPPSCGGGVTGYF
TGTGCCAGCTCACCACCATCATGCGGCGGGGGGGTTACGGGGTACTTC
>.|TRBJ1-1|.|TRBV1
CTSSQEGHLTGEAFF
TGCACCAGCAGCCAAGAGGGACACCTGACGGGTGAAGCTTTCTTT
>once|TRBJ2-2|TRBD1|TRBV19
CASRGTGSTGELFF
TGTGCCAGTAGGGGGACAGGGAGCACCGGGGAGCTGTTTTTT
>once|TRBJ2-1|.|TRBV25-1
CASSLYNEQFF
TGTGCCAGCAGTTTATACAATGAGCAGTTCTTC